The T cell receptor (beta chain) described here comes from a study of blood T cell repertoires in COVID-19. Study-level information: Sources were T cells, B-cell-depleted T cells, or PBMCs; the material itself was cDNA or gDNA.

Which cohort a participant joined came from the clinical history participants gave. A case of COVID-19 had been met by exposed participants within 2 weeks before study entry. The CDR3 covers 12 residues. V was clipped by 8 bases and J by 3 bases, with 11 bases between them. Germline CDR1 is ENHRY and CDR2 is SYGVKD. Only in-frame clones appear in the TCRdb table, and some are missing; sequencing was by immunoSEQ multiplex PCR. The sample shows 250,000 to 300,000 clones, roughly 80% of them seen only once. The rearrangement uses TRBV10-3 and TRBJ2-7; D unclear. The material sequenced was PBMCs or T cells enriched from blood (not recorded which). The sequence came from a middle-aged man who had been exposed to COVID-19. CDR3 amino acids: CAIAPGSYEQYF. CDR3 sequence (DNA): TGTGCCATCGCCCCGGGTAGCTACGAGCAGTACTTC.